This T cell receptor beta chain is drawn from a study of metastatic and nonmetastatic thyroid tumors. At the level of the study: From malignant and benign thyroid patients, repertoires in blood and in tumor or nodule tissue were compared. Study conclusions and caveats: Malignant thyroid tumors reportedly exceeded benign nodules significantly in TCR beta diversity, with the difference appearing in blood and tumor.

In its sample, this clone is medium-sized. Antigen specificity is unknown. Per the authors' pipeline: A classifier of distant metastasis in papillary thyroid cancer was built from CDR3 differences (across clinicopathological groups). TCRdb reprocessed the PCR reads using MiXCR. The V and J calls, along with clone size, are taken from TCRdb and not from the paper's own processing. The sample shows roughly 14,000 clones, about 27% of them seen only once. No treatment had been given to any patient before thyroid surgery. CDR3 length equals 13 residues. Germline CDR1 is SNHLY and CDR2 is FYNNEI. J was trimmed by 2 bases and V by 6 bases; bases with no gene match: 3.

The V call is TRBV2, the J call TRBJ1-2; 7 nucleotides align to TRBD1. This TCR derives from a female donor with papillary thyroid cancer or a benign thyroid nodule (not recorded which). Some clones in this sample may be carry-over from other donors' samples. Sequenced: tumor tissue. This chain's CDR3 is CASRDRRNYGYTF. Written as DNA, the CDR3 is TGTGCCAGCAGGGACAGGAGAAACTATGGCTACACCTTC.